The rows below give T cell receptor beta chains drawn from one sample of a study of control samples from healthy donors and cancer patients. Libraries were prepared by immunoSEQ multiplex PCR; TCRdb keeps only in-frame clonotypes and omits some of them. The sample holds some 150,000 clones, roughly 94% seen once. The material sequenced was PBMCs. The receptors here all came from a man aged 55 to 70 with colorectal cancer. The CDR3 runs from the conserved cysteine through the conserved F or W. The order of the fields is V gene, J gene, clone size, D gene, CDR3 protein, CDR3 DNA. D genes are given only for firm matches. Expanded clones get a size class; other rows say once, few or many, or leave the size out.

>TRBV10-3|TRBJ1-4|NA|TRBD1
CAIKGQGYEKLFF
TGTGCCATCAAGGGACAGGGGTACGAAAAACTGTTTTTT
>TRBV19|TRBJ1-1|NA|TRBD1
CASSIGQGANRQNTEAFF
TGTGCCAGTAGTATAGGCCAGGGGGCGAATAGGCAGAACACTGAAGCTTTCTTT
>TRBV10-3|TRBJ2-3|NA|TRBD2
CAIKEGLAGGADTQYF
TGTGCCATCAAAGAGGGACTAGCGGGGGGGGCAGATACGCAGTATTTT
>TRBV5-1|TRBJ2-6|once|TRBD2
CASSLQAGAISGANVLTF
TGCGCCAGCAGCTTGCAAGCGGGGGCCATCTCTGGGGCCAACGTCCTGACTTTC
>TRBV30|TRBJ1-1|NA|NA
CAWSVLQASTEAFF
TGTGCCTGGAGTGTACTTCAGGCCAGCACTGAAGCTTTCTTT
>TRBV4-1|TRBJ1-6|NA|TRBD1
CASSQLGTGQNSPLHF
TGCGCCAGCAGCCAATTGGGGACAGGGCAGAATTCACCCCTCCACTTT
>TRBV5-6|TRBJ1-3|NA|TRBD1
CASSLALEGAQGNTIYF
TGTGCCAGCAGCTTGGCGTTAGAGGGGGCGCAGGGAAACACCATATATTTT
>TRBV7-9|TRBJ1-1|NA|NA
CASSLALGQNTEAFF
TGTGCCAGCAGCTTAGCGCTAGGGCAGAACACTGAAGCTTTCTTT
>TRBV7-9|TRBJ2-7|NA|NA
CASSLIRDEQYF
TGTGCCAGCAGCTTAATCAGGGACGAGCAGTACTTC
>TRBV4-1|TRBJ1-2|NA|TRBD1
CASSPRTGGNYGYTF
TGCGCCAGCAGCCCTAGGACAGGGGGTAACTATGGCTACACCTTC
>TRBV9|TRBJ1-2|NA|TRBD1
CASSTSGDSYGYTF
TGTGCCAGCAGCACAAGCGGGGACAGCTATGGCTACACCTTC
>TRBV5-1|TRBJ1-6|once|NA
CASSLSPGDNSPLHF
TGCGCCAGCAGCTTAAGCCCAGGGGATAATTCACCCCTCCACTTT
>TRBV19|TRBJ2-5|NA|TRBD2
CASSIGLAGQETQYF
TGTGCCAGTAGTATAGGCCTAGCGGGACAAGAGACCCAGTACTTC
>TRBV7-2|TRBJ1-3|NA|NA
CASSLGQDNTIYF
TGTGCCAGCAGCTTAGGGCAGGACAACACCATATATTTT
>TRBV2|TRBJ2-7|NA|TRBD1
CASSEGQGFYEQYF
TGTGCCAGCAGTGAGGGACAGGGATTTTACGAGCAGTACTTC
>TRBV9|TRBJ2-1|NA|NA
CASSVELVRFDEQFF
TGTGCCAGCAGCGTAGAACTAGTACGGTTTGATGAGCAGTTCTTC
>TRBV3-1/TRBV3-2|TRBJ2-2|NA|NA
CASSEGITGIPGELFF
TGTGCCAGCAGCGAAGGAATAACAGGGATCCCCGGGGAGCTGTTTTTT
>TRBV15|TRBJ1-2|NA|TRBD1
CATSSGQDYGYTF
TGTGCCACCAGCAGTGGACAGGACTATGGCTACACCTTC
>TRBV7-2|TRBJ2-5|NA|TRBD1
CASSKGQGRGETQYF
TGTGCCAGCAGTAAGGGACAGGGAAGAGGGGAGACCCAGTACTTC
>TRBV29-1|TRBJ2-5|NA|TRBD2
CSVEGTSGGSGAQYF
TGCAGCGTTGAAGGGACTAGCGGGGGATCGGGGGCCCAGTACTTC
>TRBV5-1|TRBJ2-7|NA|TRBD1
CASSPDRGTSYEQYF
TGCGCCAGCAGTCCGGACAGGGGAACCTCCTACGAGCAGTACTTC
>TRBV10-2|TRBJ1-6|NA|NA
CASSLDTGQALHF
TGCGCCAGCAGTTTGGACACGGGTCAAGCCCTCCACTTT
>TRBV18|TRBJ1-2|NA|NA
CASSQDRVDGYTF
TGTGCCAGCTCCCAAGATAGGGTGGATGGCTACACCTTC
>TRBV25-1|TRBJ1-2|NA|NA
CASREPGVGGYTF
TGTGCCAGCCGCGAGCCAGGGGTGGGTGGCTACACCTTC
>TRBV28|TRBJ1-1|NA|NA
CASSKAENTEAFF
TGTGCCAGCAGTAAGGCGGAGAACACTGAAGCTTTCTTT